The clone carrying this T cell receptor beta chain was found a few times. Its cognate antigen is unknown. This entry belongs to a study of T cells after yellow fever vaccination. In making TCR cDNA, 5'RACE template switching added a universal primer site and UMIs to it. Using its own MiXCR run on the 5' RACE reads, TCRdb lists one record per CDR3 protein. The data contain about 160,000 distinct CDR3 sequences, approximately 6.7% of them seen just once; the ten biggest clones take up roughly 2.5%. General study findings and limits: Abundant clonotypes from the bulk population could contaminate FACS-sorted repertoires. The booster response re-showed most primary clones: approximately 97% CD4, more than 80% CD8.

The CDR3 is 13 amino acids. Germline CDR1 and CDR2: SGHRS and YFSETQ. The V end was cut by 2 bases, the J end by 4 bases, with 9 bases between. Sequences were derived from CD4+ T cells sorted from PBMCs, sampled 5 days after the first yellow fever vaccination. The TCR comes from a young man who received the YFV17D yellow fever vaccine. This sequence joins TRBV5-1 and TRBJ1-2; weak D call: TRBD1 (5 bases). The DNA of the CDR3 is TGCGCCAGCAGCTTCGACAGAATCTATGGCTACACCTTC. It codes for CASSFDRIYGYTF.